This T cell receptor (beta chain) emerged from a study of cytomegalovirus exposure and HLA in healthy donors. This CDR3 has 14 amino acids. Germline values: CDR1 MNHNS, CDR2 SASEGT. Trimming stripped 6 bases from V and 0 bases from J, with 12 bases between. With 60 Vbeta and 13 Jbeta primers, the PCR was carried out. Sequenced by immunoSEQ multiplex PCR; TCRdb stores in-frame clones only, minus some. This repertoire includes just over 150,000 clones. The sequence derives from a man aged 30 to 39 in good health and CMV-seronegative. This chain uses TRBV6-1 with TRBJ2-7; a weak D match, TRBD1 (6 bases). The specimen was PBMCs. DNA for the CDR3: TGTGCCAGCAGAGGCAGGGGCAGCTCCTACGAGCAGTACTTC. Its translation is CASRGRGSSYEQYF.